This is a list of T cell receptor beta chains from one sample in a study of technical replicates of blood from a few donors. Only in-frame clones appear in the TCRdb table, and some are missing; sequencing was by immunoSEQ multiplex PCR. The data show 80,000 to 90,000 clones, about 94% seen once. The sequenced sample consisted of T cells isolated from PBMCs. The receptor set was obtained from a human donor in good health. CDR3s include the opening cysteine and the closing phenylalanine or tryptophan. The D gene is left open where the match is weak. Only some rows state a clone size, as once, few, many or a class for expanded clones.

v_call	d_call	clone_size	j_call	cdr3_nt	cdr3_aa
TRBV29-1	TRBD1	-	TRBJ2-5	TGCAGCCTCCGAGGGGGCCGTTTACAAGAGACCCAGTACTTC	CSLRGGRLQETQYF
TRBV5-5	-	-	TRBJ2-1	TGTGCCAGCAGCGACCCGACAGGACTGAACGAGCAGTTCTTC	CASSDPTGLNEQFF
TRBV4-1	TRBD2	once	TRBJ2-7	TGCGCCAGCAGCCAAGTTCCAGATACTAGCGGCACCTACGAGCAGTACTTC	CASSQVPDTSGTYEQYF
TRBV27	TRBD1	once	TRBJ1-5	TGTGCCAGTAGAAACCTGGGACAGGGGGGAAATCAGCCCCAGCATTTT	CASRNLGQGGNQPQHF
TRBV19	TRBD1	-	TRBJ1-2	TGTGCCACCACAACCGGGACAGTCGCGGGCTACACCTTC	CATTTGTVAGYTF
TRBV1	-	-	TRBJ1-2	TGCACCAGCAGCCAAGCAGGCTATGGCTACACCTTC	CTSSQAGYGYTF
TRBV30	-	-	TRBJ1-2	TGTGCCTGGAGTGTAGGACTTCACTATGGCTACACCTTC	CAWSVGLHYGYTF
TRBV11-3	-	once	TRBJ2-1	TGTGCCAGCAGCCGACTAGTGAGTGAGCAGTTCTTC	CASSRLVSEQFF
TRBV19	-	-	TRBJ1-2	TGTGCCAGTAGTAATTACAGATATGGCTACACCTTC	CASSNYRYGYTF
TRBV2	TRBD2	-	TRBJ2-1	TGTGCCAGCACTAGCGGGAGGATGATAAATGAGCAGTTCTTC	CASTSGRMINEQFF
TRBV27	-	-	TRBJ1-4	TGTGCCAGCCGGGGCGGGGGCGGGGAAAAACTGTTTTTT	CASRGGGGEKLFF